This entry lists 5 T cell receptor beta chains sequenced from one sample in a study of cytomegalovirus exposure and HLA in healthy donors. Researchers ran the PCR with 60 Vbeta and 13 Jbeta primers. Clones were sequenced by immunoSEQ multiplex PCR, and TCRdb holds only the in-frame ones, with some missing. The repertoire has 100,000 to 150,000 clones, 77% of them found once; the top ten carry more than 4%. Sequencing input: PBMCs. These receptors were taken from a male donor in good health and CMV-seropositive.

This chain links TRBV7-2 with TRBJ2-7; possibly TRBD2 for D (7 bases). The CDR3 has 14 amino acids. Germline V CDR1 and CDR2: SGHTA, FQGNSA. Trimming cost V 3 bases and J 3 bases, with 12 bases left between them. CDR3 sequence (DNA): TGTGCCAGCAGCTTTGGGGGGGGCGGCTACGAGCAGTACTTC. It is translated as CASSFGGGGYEQYF.

This chain uses TRBV5-1 with TRBJ1-3; 7 bases line up with TRBD1. V trimming: 3 bases; J trimming: 4 bases; junction bases outside the gene matches: 13. Germline V gene lookup returns CDR1 SGHRS and CDR2 YFSETQ. The CDR3 covers 17 residues. The CDR3 nucleotides read TGCGCCAGCAGCTCTCAACCTCGGGACAGCCGAGGAAACACCATATATTTT. Translated: CASSSQPRDSRGNTIYF.

Only one count was recorded for this clone. V usage is TRBV5-1 and J usage is TRBJ1-1; D gene ambiguous. V lost 4 bases and J lost 2, with 12 bases in between. In germline, CDR1 is SGHRS, CDR2 YFSETQ. The CDR3 length is 14 residues. CDR3 region: CASSLTAGNTEAFF. The CDR3 DNA follows: TGCGCCAGCAGCCTAACGGCAGGTAACACTGAAGCTTTCTTT.

The chain uses TRBV7-2 and TRBJ2-2; possible D gene TRBD2, 6 bases. CDR1 is SGHTA, CDR2 FQGNSA, per germline. CDR3 size: 16 residues. The V gene lost 1 base and the J gene lost 0 bases, with 9 bases spanning the gap. The CDR3 sequence: CASSLDSGSNTGELFF. CDR3 bases: TGTGCCAGCAGCTTAGATAGCGGATCGAACACCGGGGAGCTGTTTTTT.

V and J are TRBV19 and TRBJ2-1; 9 bases match TRBD2. Germline CDR1 LNHDA, CDR2 SQIVND (reference sequence). The CDR3 length is 12 residues. J lost 12 bases, V lost 7 bases, and 7 bases had no gene match. The CDR3 bases are TGTGCCAGTAACCTTAGCGGGGGCCCGCAGTTCTTC. Protein: CASNLSGGPQFF.